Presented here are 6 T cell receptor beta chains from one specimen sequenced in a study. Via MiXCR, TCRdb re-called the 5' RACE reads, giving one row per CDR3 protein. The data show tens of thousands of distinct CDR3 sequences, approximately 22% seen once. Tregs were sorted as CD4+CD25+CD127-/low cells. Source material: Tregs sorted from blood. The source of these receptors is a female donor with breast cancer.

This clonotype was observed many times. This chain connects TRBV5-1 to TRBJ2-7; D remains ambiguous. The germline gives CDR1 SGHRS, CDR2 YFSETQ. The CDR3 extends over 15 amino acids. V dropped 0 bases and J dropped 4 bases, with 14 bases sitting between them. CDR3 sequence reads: CASSLGVGRGYEQYF. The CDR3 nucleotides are TGCGCCAGCAGCTTGGGGGTAGGACGCGGATACGAGCAGTACTTC.

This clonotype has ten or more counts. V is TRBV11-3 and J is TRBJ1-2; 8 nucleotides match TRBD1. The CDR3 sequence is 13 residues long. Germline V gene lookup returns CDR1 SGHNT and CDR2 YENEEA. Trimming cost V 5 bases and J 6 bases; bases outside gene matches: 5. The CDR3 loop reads CASSPRQGNGYTF. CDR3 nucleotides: TGTGCCAGCAGCCCGAGACAGGGGAATGGCTACACCTTC.

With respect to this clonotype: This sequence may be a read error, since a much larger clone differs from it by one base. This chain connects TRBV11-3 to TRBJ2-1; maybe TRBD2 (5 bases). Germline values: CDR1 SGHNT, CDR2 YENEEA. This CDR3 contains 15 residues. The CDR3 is CAGSLPGGPNNEQFF. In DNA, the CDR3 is TGTGCCGGCAGCCTTCCCGGCGGGCCCAACAATGAGCAGTTCTTC. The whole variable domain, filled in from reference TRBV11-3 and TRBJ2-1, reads EAGVVQSPRYKIIEKKQPVAFWCNPISGHNTLYWYLQNLGQGPELLIRYENEEAVDDSQLPKDRFSAERLKGVDSTLKIQPAELGDSAVYLCAGSLPGGPNNEQFFGPGTRLTVL.

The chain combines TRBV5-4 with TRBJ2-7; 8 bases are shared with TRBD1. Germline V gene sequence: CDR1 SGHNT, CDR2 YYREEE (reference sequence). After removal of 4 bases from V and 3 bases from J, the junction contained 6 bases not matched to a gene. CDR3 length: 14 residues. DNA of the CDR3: TGTGCCAGCAGCCCGGGACAGGTGAACTACGAGCAGTACTTC. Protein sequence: CASSPGQVNYEQYF.

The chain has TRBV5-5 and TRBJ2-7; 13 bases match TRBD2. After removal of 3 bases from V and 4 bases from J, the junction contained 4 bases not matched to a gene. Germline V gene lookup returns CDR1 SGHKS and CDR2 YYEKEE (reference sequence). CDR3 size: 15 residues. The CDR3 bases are TGTGCCAGCAGCTGGGGACTAGCGGGATTATACGAGCAGTACTTC. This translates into CASSWGLAGLYEQYF.

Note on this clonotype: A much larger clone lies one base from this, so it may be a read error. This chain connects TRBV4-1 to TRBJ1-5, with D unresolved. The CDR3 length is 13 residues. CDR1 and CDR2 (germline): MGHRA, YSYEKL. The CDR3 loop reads CAGSQDSFQPQHF. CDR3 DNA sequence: TGCGCCGGCAGCCAAGACTCATTTCAGCCCCAGCATTTT.